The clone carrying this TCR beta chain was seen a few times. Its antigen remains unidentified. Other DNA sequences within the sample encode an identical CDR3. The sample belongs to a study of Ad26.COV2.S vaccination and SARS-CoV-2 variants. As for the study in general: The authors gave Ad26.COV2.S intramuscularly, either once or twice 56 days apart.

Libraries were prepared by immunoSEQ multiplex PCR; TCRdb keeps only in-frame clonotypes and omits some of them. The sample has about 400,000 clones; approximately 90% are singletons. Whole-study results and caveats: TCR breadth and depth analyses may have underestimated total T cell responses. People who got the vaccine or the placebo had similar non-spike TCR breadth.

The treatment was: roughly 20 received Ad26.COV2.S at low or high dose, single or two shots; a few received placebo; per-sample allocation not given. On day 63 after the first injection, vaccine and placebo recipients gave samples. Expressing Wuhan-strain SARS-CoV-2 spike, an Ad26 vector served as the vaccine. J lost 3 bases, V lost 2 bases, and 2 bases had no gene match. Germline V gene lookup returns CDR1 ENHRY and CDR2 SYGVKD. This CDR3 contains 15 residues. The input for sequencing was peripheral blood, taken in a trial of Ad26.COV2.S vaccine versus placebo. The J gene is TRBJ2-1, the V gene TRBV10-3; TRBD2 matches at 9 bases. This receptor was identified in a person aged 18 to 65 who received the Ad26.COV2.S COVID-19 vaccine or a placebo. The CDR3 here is CAISESSGGYNEQFF. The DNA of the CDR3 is TGTGCCATCAGTGAGAGTAGCGGGGGCTACAATGAGCAGTTCTTC.